This T cell receptor beta chain was captured by sequencing in a study of T cell responses to AZD1222 COVID-19 vaccine. Study-level background: The study pooled second doses at about 4 or about 12 weeks. Study-wide points: Clonal diversity was possibly underestimated, and white British individuals and females predominated among donors. Once two AZD1222 doses were given, Spike-specific TCR breadth and depth went up. The study found vaccine-associated CD4 TCRs spanning spike, dominant at 160-218 and 743-854.

Clones were sequenced by immunoSEQ multiplex PCR, and TCRdb holds only the in-frame ones, with some missing. Seen here are around 100,000 clones, roughly nine tenths observed once, and the top ten hold 15% to 20%. This clone turned up a few times. The antigen is unknown. Trimming pared 7 bases from V and 12 bases from J, leaving 18 bases between. Germline CDR1 ENHRY, CDR2 SYGVKD. CDR3 length: 13 residues. This sequence originates from an adult in good health. The V call is TRBV10-3, the J call TRBJ1-4; D gene unclear. Source: peripheral blood, taken on day 0 of AZD1222 vaccination. The CDR3 DNA reads TGTGCCATCACATCCAACCCCAATGAGGAACTGTTTTTT. Its translation: CAITSNPNEELFF.